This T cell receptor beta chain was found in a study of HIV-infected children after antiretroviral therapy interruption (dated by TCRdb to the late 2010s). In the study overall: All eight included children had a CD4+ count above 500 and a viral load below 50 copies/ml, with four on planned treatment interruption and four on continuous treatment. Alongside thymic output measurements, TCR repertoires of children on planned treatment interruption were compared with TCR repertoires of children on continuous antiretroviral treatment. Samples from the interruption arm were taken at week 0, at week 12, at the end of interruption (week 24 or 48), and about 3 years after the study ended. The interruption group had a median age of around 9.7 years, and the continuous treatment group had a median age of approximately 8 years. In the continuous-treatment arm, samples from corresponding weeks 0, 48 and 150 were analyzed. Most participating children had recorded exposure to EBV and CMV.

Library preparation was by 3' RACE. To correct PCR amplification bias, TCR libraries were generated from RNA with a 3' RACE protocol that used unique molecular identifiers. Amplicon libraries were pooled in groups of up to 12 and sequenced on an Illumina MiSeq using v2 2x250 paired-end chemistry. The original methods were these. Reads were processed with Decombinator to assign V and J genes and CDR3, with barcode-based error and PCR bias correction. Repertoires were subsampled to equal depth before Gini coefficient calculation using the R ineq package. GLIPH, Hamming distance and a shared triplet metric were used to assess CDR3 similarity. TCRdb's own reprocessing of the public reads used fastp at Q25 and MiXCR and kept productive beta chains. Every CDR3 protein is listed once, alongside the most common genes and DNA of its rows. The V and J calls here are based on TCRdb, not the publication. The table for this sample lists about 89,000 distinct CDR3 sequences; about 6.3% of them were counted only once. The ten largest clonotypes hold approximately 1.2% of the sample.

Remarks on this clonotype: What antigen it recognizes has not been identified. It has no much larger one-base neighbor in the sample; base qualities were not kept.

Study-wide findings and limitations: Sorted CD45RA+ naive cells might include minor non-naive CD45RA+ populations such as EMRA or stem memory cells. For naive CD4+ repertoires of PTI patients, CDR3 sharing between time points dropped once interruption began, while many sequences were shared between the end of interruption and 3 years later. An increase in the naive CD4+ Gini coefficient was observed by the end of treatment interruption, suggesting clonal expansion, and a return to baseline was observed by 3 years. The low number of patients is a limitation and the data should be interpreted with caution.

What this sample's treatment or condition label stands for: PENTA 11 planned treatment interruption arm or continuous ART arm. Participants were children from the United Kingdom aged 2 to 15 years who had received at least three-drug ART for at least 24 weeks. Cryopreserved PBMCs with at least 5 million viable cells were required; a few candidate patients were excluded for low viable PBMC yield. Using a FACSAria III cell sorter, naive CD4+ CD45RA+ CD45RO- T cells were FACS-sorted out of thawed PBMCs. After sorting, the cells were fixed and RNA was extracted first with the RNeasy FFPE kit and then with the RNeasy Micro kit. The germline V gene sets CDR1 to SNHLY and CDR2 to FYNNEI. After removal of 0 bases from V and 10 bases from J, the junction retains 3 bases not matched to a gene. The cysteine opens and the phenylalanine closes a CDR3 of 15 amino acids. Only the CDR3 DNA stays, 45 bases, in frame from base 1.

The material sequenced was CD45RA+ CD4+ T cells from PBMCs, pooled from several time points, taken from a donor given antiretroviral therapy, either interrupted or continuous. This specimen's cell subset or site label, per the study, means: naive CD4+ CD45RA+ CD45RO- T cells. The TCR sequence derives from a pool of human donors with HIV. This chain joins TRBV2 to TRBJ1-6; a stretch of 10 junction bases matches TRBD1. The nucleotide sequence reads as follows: TGTGCCAGCAGTGAAGCCGGGACAGGGGTGTCACCCCTCCACTTT. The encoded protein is CASSEAGTGVSPLHF. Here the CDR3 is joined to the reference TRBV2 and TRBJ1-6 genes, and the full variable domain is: EPEVTQTPSHQVTQMGQEVILRCVPISNHLYFYWYRQILGQKVEFLVSFYNNEISEKSEIFDDQFSVERPDGSNFTLKIRSTKLEDSAMYFCASSEAGTGVSPLHFGNGTRLTVT.